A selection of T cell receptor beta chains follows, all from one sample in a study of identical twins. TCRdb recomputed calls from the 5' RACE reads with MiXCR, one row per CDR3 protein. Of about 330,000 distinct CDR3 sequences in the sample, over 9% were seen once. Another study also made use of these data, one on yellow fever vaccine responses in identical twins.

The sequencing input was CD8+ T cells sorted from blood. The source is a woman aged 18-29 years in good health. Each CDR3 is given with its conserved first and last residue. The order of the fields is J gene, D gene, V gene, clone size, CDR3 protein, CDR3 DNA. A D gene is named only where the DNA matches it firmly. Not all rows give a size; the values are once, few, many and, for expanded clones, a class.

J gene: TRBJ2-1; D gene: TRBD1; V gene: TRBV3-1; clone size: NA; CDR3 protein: CASSQDRGRFSYNEQFF; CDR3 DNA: TGTGCCAGCAGCCAAGACAGGGGGCGCTTCTCCTACAATGAGCAGTTCTTC
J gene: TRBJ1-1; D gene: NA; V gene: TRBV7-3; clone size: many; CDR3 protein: CASSLQLGSNTEAFF; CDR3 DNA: TGTGCCAGCAGCTTACAGTTAGGCAGCAACACTGAAGCTTTCTTT
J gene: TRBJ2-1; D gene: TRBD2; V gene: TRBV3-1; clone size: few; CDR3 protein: CASSQAFGTGRATSYNEQFF; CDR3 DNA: TGTGCCAGCAGCCAAGCCTTCGGGACGGGGAGGGCCACGTCCTACAATGAGCAGTTCTTC
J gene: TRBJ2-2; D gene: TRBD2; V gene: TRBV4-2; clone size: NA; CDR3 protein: CASSQDGASGSGLFF; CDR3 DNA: TGTGCCAGCAGCCAAGATGGGGCTAGCGGGAGTGGGCTGTTTTTT
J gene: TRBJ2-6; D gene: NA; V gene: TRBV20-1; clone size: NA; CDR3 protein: CSARDGTLDSGANVLTF; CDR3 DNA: TGCAGTGCTAGAGATGGGACGTTGGACTCTGGGGCCAACGTCCTGACTTTC
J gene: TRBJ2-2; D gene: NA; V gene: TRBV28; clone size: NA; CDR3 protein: CASSFLEDNTGELFF; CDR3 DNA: TGTGCCAGCAGTTTTCTGGAGGATAACACCGGGGAGCTGTTTTTT
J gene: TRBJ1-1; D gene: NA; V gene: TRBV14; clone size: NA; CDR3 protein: CASSQQEKRTEAFF; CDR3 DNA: TGTGCCAGCAGCCAACAGGAGAAGAGGACTGAAGCTTTCTTT
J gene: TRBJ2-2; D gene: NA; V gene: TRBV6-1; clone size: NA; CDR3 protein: CASRERPGTTGELFF; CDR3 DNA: TGTGCCAGCAGGGAACGCCCGGGGACCACCGGGGAGCTGTTTTTT
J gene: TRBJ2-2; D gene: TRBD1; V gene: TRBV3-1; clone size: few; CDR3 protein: CASSPGGTGDYPNTGELFF; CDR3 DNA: TGTGCCAGCAGCCCTGGGGGGACAGGGGACTACCCGAACACCGGGGAGCTGTTTTTT
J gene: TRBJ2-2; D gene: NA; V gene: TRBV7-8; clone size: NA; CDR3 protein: CASSPLFTSGELVF; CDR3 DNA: TGTGCCAGCAGCCCCCTGTTTACTTCTGGGGAGCTGGTTTTT
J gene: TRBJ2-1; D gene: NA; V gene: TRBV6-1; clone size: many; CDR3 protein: CASIGGSFYNEQFF; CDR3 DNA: TGTGCCAGCATTGGGGGCTCCTTTTACAATGAGCAGTTCTTC
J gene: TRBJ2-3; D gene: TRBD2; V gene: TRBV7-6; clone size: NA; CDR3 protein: CASSRTLAGGPTDTQYF; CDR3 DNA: TGTGCCAGCAGCCGAACCCTAGCGGGGGGGCCCACAGATACGCAGTATTTT
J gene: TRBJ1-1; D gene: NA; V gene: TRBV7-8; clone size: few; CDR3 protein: CGQGGLNTEAFF; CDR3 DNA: TGCGGTCAAGGGGGTTTGAACACTGAAGCTTTCTTT
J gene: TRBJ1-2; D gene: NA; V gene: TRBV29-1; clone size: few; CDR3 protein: CSVVAGDENYGYTF; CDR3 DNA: TGCAGCGTTGTAGCCGGGGATGAAAACTATGGCTACACCTTC